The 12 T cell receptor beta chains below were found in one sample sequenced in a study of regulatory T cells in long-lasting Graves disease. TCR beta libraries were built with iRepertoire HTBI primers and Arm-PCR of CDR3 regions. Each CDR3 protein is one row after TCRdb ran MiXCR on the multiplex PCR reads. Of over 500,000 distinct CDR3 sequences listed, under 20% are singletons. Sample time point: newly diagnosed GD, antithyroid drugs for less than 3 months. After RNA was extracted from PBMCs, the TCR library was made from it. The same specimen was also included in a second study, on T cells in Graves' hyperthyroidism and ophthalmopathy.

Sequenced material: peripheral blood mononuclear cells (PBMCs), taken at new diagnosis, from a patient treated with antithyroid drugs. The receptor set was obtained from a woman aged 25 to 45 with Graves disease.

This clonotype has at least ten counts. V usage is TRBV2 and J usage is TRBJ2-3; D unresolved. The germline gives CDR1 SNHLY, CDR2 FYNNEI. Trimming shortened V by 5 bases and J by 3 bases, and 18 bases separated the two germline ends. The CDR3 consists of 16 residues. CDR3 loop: CASSLQAGSTTDTQYF. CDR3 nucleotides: TGTGCCAGCAGTCTCCAGGCAGGCAGCACTACAGATACGCAGTATTTT.

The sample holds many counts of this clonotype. In DNA, the CDR3 is TGTGCCACCAGCAGAGAAAAGGTTAACTATGGCTACACCTTC. Its translation: CATSREKVNYGYTF. V is TRBV15 and J is TRBJ1-2; D not resolved. V was cut by 0 bases and J by 1 base, with 6 bases left in between. The CDR3 extends over 14 amino acids. Germline V gives CDR1 LNHNV, CDR2 YYDKDF (reference sequence).

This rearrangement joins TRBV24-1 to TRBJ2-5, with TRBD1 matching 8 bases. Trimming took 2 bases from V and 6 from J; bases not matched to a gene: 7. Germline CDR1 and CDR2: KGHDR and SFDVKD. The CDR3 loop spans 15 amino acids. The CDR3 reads CATSDSRQGRKTQYF. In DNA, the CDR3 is TGTGCCACCAGTGATTCCCGACAGGGGAGGAAGACCCAGTACTTC.

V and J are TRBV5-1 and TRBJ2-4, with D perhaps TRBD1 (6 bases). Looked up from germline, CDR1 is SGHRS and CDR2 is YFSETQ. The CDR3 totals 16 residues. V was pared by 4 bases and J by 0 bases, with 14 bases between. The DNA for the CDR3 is TGCGCCAGCAGCCTACAGGGTACCGTAGCCAAAAACATTCAGTACTTC. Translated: CASSLQGTVAKNIQYF.

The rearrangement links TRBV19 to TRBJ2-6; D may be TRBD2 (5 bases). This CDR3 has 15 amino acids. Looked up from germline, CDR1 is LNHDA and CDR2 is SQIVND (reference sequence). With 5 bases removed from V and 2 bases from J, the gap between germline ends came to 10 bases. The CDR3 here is CASSRRIAGANVLTF. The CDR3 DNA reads TGTGCCAGTAGTCGGAGGATCGCTGGGGCCAACGTCCTGACTTTC.

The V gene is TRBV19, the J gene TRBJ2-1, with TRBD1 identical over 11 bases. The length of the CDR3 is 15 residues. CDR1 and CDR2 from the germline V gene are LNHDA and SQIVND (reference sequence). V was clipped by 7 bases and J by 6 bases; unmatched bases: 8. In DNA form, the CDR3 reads TGTGCCAGTACCCGATGGACAGGGGGCGTCAATGAGCAGTTCTTC. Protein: CASTRWTGGVNEQFF.

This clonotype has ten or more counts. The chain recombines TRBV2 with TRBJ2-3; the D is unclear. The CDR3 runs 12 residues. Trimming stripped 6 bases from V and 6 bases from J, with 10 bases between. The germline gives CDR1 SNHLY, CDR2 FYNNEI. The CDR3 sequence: CASRGLIDTQYF. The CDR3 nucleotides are TGTGCCAGCAGAGGATTAATTGATACGCAGTATTTT.

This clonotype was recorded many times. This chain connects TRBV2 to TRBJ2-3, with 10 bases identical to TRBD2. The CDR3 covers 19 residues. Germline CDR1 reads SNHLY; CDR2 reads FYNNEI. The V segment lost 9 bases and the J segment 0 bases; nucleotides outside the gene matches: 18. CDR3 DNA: TGTGCCAGAACCGGGACTAGCGCCTATTTAGAACCTAGCACAGATACGCAGTATTTT. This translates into CARTGTSAYLEPSTDTQYF.

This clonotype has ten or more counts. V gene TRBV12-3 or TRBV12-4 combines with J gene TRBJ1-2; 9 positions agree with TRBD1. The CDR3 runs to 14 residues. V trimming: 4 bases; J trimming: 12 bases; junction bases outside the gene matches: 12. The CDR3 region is CASSSRDRAFTNTF. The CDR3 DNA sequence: TGTGCCAGCAGTTCTCGGGACAGGGCTTTTACAAACACCTTC.

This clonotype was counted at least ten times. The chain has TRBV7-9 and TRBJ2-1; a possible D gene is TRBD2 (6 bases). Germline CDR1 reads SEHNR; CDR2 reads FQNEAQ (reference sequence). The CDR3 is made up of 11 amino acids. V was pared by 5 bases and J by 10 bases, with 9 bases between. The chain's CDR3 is CASSRLGEQFF. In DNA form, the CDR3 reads TGTGCCAGCAGCCGACTAGGGGAGCAGTTCTTC.

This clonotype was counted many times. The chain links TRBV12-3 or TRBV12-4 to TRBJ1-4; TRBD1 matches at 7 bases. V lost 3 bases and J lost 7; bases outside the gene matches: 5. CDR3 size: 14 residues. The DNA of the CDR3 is TGTGCCAGCAGTTTTAAGGGGGCAGGTGAAAAACTGTTTTTT. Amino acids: CASSFKGAGEKLFF.

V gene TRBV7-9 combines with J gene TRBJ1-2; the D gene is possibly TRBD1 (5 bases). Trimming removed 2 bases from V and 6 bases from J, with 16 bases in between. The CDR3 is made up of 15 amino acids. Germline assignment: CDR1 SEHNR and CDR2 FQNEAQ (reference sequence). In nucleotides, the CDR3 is TGTGCCAGCAGCTTAAGTCAGATAGGAGGGGATGGCTACACCTTC. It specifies CASSLSQIGGDGYTF. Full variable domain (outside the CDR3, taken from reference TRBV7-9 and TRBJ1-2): DTGVSQNPRHKITKRGQNVTFRCDPISEHNRLYWYRQTLGQGPEFLTYFQNEAQLEKSRLLSDRFSAERPKGSFSTLEIQRTEQGDSAMYLCASSLSQIGGDGYTFGSGTRLTVV.